One sample yielded the 2 T cell receptor beta chains listed below, sequenced in a study of T cell repertoires in cytomegalovirus infection. A single record per CDR3 protein comes from TCRdb applying MiXCR to the reads. This sample has 400,000 to 550,000 distinct CDR3 sequences; over 9% occur once, and the top ten carry about 10%. Sequencing used PBMCs. The receptors were sampled from a human donor in good health (CMV status not recorded). Some clones in this sample may be carry-over from other donors' samples.

This clonotype was recorded many times. V usage is TRBV7-8 and J usage is TRBJ2-5; D may be TRBD1 (6 bases). The V end lost 3 bases, the J end lost 2 bases, and 16 bases lay between the germline ends. Germline CDR1 is SGHVS and CDR2 is FQNEAQ. The CDR3 has 16 amino acids. This chain's CDR3 is CASSFSGQYIQETQYF. The DNA for the CDR3 is TGTGCCAGCAGCTTTTCCGGACAGTACATTCAAGAGACCCAGTACTTC.

The chain recombines TRBV12-3 or TRBV12-4 with TRBJ1-2; D possibly corresponds to TRBD1 (6 bases). The CDR3 is 15 amino acids. V lost 7 bases, J lost 7 bases, and 22 bases lay in between. CDR3 in DNA: TGTGCCAGCACACTTCTTGAAGGGGGTTCGGGTGGCTACACCTTC. Translation gives CASTLLEGGSGGYTF.